The 9 T cell receptor beta chains below all came from one sample that was sequenced in a study of T cells in Graves' hyperthyroidism and ophthalmopathy. What was amplified from RNA transcripts were TCR beta CDR3 regions. Using the HTBI primer set, a first-round RT-PCR was run on the TCR CDR3. TCRdb re-analysed the multiplex PCR reads in MiXCR, keeping a single row per CDR3 protein. Of over 250,000 distinct CDR3 sequences listed, about 25% were seen once; the top ten hold roughly 24%. The sample consisted of blood. The receptors were sampled from a man aged 35 to 55 with Graves' hyperthyroidism that later progressed to Graves' ophthalmopathy.

This clonotype was counted ten times or more. This chain links TRBV5-6 with TRBJ2-7; D might be TRBD1 (6 bases). V lost 0 bases to trimming and J lost 5 bases, with 12 bases between them. Germline V gene data show CDR1 as SGHDT and CDR2 as YYEEEE. The CDR3 sequence is 14 residues long. DNA for the CDR3: TGTGCCAGCAGCTTGGCAGGGGCTATCAACGAGCAGTACTTC. Amino acids: CASSLAGAINEQYF.

At least ten counts were recorded for this clonotype. The rearrangement uses TRBV11-1 and TRBJ1-5; 7 nucleotides line up with TRBD1. The J segment lost 5 bases and the V segment lost 5 bases, leaving 3 bases of the junction unmatched. The CDR3 loop spans 13 amino acids. Germline V gives CDR1 SGHAT, CDR2 FQDESV (reference sequence). The CDR3 bases are TGTGCCAGCAGCCACGACAGGGATCAGCCCCAGCATTTT. It yields the protein CASSHDRDQPQHF.

This clonotype was seen many times. The gene calls are TRBV27 and TRBJ2-7; D possibly corresponds to TRBD2 (5 bases). V lost 4 bases, J lost 2 bases, and 12 bases lay in between. This CDR3 comprises 14 residues. Germline V gives CDR1 MNHEY, CDR2 SMNVEV (reference sequence). The CDR3, as DNA: TGTGCCAGCAGTTGGAGTAGCGAGGCCTACGAGCAGTACTTC. The encoded protein is CASSWSSEAYEQYF.

V usage is TRBV20-1 and J usage is TRBJ2-7; the match to TRBD1 covers 9 bases. CDR1 is DFQATT, CDR2 SNEGSKA, per germline (reference sequence). V shed 7 bases and J 6 bases; nucleotides not matched to a gene: 4. CDR3 length: 11 residues. In DNA, the CDR3 is TGCAGTGTTGGACAGGGGCGCGAGCAGTACTTC. Translation gives CSVGQGREQYF.

J is TRBJ1-2 and V is TRBV6-1; 9 positions agree with TRBD1. The CDR3 is 15 residues long. Trimming cost V 6 bases and J 3 bases; bases outside gene matches: 8. Germline assignment: CDR1 MNHNS and CDR2 SASEGT. The CDR3, as DNA: TGTGCCAGCAGCGGGGACAGGGTTTTTGACTATGGCTACACCTTC. Translating gives CASSGDRVFDYGYTF.

This clonotype has a count of ten or more. In DNA form, the CDR3 reads TGTGCCAGCAGTTCCCCGGGCAGGGCAGCCCTCTACGAGCAGTACTTC. Protein product: CASSSPGRAALYEQYF. The chain has TRBV6-5 and TRBJ2-7; a weak D match, TRBD1 (5 bases). The germline V gene encodes CDR1 MNHEY and CDR2 SVGAGI. CDR3 size: 16 residues. The germline V and J ends were trimmed by 4 bases and 3 bases, with 19 bases remaining between them.

V usage is TRBV7-2 and J usage is TRBJ1-5; D might be TRBD1 (5 bases). Trimming left V 2 bases short and J 7 bases short, with 12 bases between. The CDR3 totals 14 residues. Per germline, CDR1 SGHTA and CDR2 FQGNSA. CDR3 loop: CASSLQGGEQPQHF. CDR3 nucleotide sequence: TGTGCCAGCAGCTTACAGGGAGGAGAGCAGCCCCAGCATTTT. The complete variable domain, with remaining parts taken from reference TRBV7-2 and TRBJ1-5, reads GAGVSQSPSNKVTEKGKDVELRCDPISGHTALYWYRQSLGQGLEFLIYFQGNSAPDKSGLPSDRFSAERTGGSVSTLTIQRTQQEDSAVYLCASSLQGGEQPQHFGDGTRLSIL.

There are many counts of this clonotype. This chain joins TRBV4-1 and TRBJ2-2; D is perhaps TRBD1 (6 bases). This CDR3 comprises 16 residues. With 1 base removed from V and 2 bases from J, the gap between germline ends came to 11 bases. The germline V gene encodes CDR1 MGHRA and CDR2 YSYEKL. CDR3 nucleotide sequence: TGCGCCAGCAGCCAAGGGTGGGGGCGCAACACCGGGGAGCTGTTTTTT. Residues: CASSQGWGRNTGELFF.

This clonotype was recorded once. The chain carries TRBV6-1 and TRBJ2-5; TRBD1 agrees at 9 bases. CDR3 length: 11 amino acids. The V gene's germline CDR1 is MNHNS and CDR2 SASEGT. The V and J ends lost 8 bases and 14 bases, in that order; junction bases with no gene match: 9. This CDR3 is CASRQGGQGYF. The CDR3 DNA reads TGTGCCAGCCGCCAAGGGGGACAGGGATACTTC.